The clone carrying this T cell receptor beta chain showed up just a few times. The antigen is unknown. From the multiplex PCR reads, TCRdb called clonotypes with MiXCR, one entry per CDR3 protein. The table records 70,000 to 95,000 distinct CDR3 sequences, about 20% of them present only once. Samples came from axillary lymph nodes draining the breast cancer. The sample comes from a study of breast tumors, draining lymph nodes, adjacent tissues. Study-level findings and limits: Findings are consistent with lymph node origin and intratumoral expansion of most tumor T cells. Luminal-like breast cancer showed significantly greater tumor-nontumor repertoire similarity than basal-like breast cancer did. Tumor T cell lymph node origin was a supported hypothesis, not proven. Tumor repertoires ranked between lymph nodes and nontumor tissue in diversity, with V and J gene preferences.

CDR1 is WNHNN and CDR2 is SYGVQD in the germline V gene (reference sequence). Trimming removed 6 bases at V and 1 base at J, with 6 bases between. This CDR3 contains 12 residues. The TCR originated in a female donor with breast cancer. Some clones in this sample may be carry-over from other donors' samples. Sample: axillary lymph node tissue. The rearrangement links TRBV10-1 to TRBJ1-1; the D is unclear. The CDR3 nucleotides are TGCGCCAGCAGCCACAAGAACACTGAAGCTTTCTTT. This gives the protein CASSHKNTEAFF.